These T cell receptor beta chains were read from a single sample in a study of shared clonotypes between healthy human individuals. TCRdb's copy holds only in-frame clones and misses some; the assay was immunoSEQ multiplex PCR. The profile shows roughly 1,000,000 clones, 75% to 80% of them singletons. Sequencing was performed on memory CD4+ T cells from PBMCs. The receptors here all came from a young man in good health. Some clones in this sample may be carry-over from other donors' samples. Both conserved end residues are part of each CDR3. D genes are given only for firm matches. Some rows have no size entry. The others give once, few or many, or a class for an expanded clone.

V gene	D gene	clone size	J gene	CDR3 DNA	CDR3 protein
TRBV5-1	NA	NA	TRBJ2-3	TGCGCCAGCAGCTTACAAGGGGCTGATAGGACAGATACGCAGTATTTT	CASSLQGADRTDTQYF
TRBV28	NA	NA	TRBJ2-1	TGTGCCGGTGAAGACGTTTACAATGAGCAGTTCTTC	CAGEDVYNEQFF
TRBV6-6	NA	NA	TRBJ1-2	TGTGCCAGCAGGGACGGCTCTAACTATGGCTACACCTTC	CASRDGSNYGYTF
TRBV28	TRBD1	NA	TRBJ1-2	TGTGCCAGCAGTCTGCCTCGAGGACAGGTTTCCGCCTACACCTTC	CASSLPRGQVSAYTF
TRBV15	NA	NA	TRBJ2-3	TGTGCCACCAGCTTCCAAACCCTACTACAGGGGAGGGGCACAGATACGCAGTATTTT	CATSFQTLLQGRGTDTQYF
TRBV27	TRBD1	NA	TRBJ1-2	TGTGCCAGCAGTTTGACAGGGGGGGTGGATGGCTACACCTTC	CASSLTGGVDGYTF
TRBV7-3	NA	many	TRBJ2-2	TGTGCCAGCAGCCCCCGGCCCCCGGGAACCGGGGAGCTGTTTTTT	CASSPRPPGTGELFF
TRBV2	TRBD1	NA	TRBJ1-1	TGTGCCAGCAGCAGACAGGGGCCGAACACTGAAGCTTTCTTT	CASSRQGPNTEAFF
TRBV18	NA	NA	TRBJ1-1	TGTGCCAGCTCACTCGATAAGAACACTGAAGCTTTCTTT	CASSLDKNTEAFF
TRBV6-1	TRBD1	NA	TRBJ2-7	TGTGCCAGCAGAGTAACAGGGGGCGCGGGGGAGCAGTACTTC	CASRVTGGAGEQYF
TRBV2	TRBD2	NA	TRBJ2-6	TGTGCCAGCAGTCTAGCGGGACTAGCGGGATCTGGGGCCAACGTCCTGACTTTC	CASSLAGLAGSGANVLTF
TRBV5-4	NA	NA	TRBJ2-1	TGTGCCAGCAGCACCGGGACGGCATATTACAATGAGCAGTTCTTC	CASSTGTAYYNEQFF
TRBV30	NA	once	TRBJ1-3	TGTGCCTGGAGGTGGGGGCGCGCTGGAAACACCATATATTTT	CAWRWGRAGNTIYF
TRBV2	NA	NA	TRBJ1-1	TGTGCCAGCACGGGACAAGGGGTCGTTAGTGCTGAAGCTTTCTTT	CASTGQGVVSAEAFF
TRBV11-3	NA	NA	TRBJ1-1	TGTGCCAGCAGCTTAGCGGCGGAGAGCGCTGAAGCTTTCTTT	CASSLAAESAEAFF
TRBV27	NA	NA	TRBJ2-4	TGTGCCAGCAGTTCCCGGACGGAGCTAGCCAAAAACATTCAGTACTTC	CASSSRTELAKNIQYF
TRBV6-6	NA	NA	TRBJ1-5	TGTGCCAGCAGGGTGCAAGCGGGCAACAATCAGCCCCAGCATTTT	CASRVQAGNNQPQHF
TRBV28	NA	NA	TRBJ1-4	TGTGCCAGCAGTTTACTACAGGGCAAACTGTTTTTT	CASSLLQGKLFF
TRBV5-1	NA	NA	TRBJ2-7	TGCGCCAGCAGCTTGGGGACGGTTGGTTACGAGCAGTACTTC	CASSLGTVGYEQYF
TRBV19	NA	NA	TRBJ1-5	TGTGCCAGCGGTGGCTTGTGGTCCAGCAATCAGCCCCAGCATTTT	CASGGLWSSNQPQHF
TRBV28	NA	NA	TRBJ2-3	TGTGCCAGCAGTTTAAGCCCCCGGCTAGATACGCAGTATTTT	CASSLSPRLDTQYF
TRBV19	NA	NA	TRBJ2-6	TGTGCCAGTAGTATCCCAGCCAACGTCCTGACTTTC	CASSIPANVLTF
TRBV9	NA	NA	TRBJ2-5	TGTGCCAGCAGCGTAGAGCCCTCCCCCTGGCAGACCCAGTACTTC	CASSVEPSPWQTQYF
TRBV2	TRBD2	few	TRBJ2-1	TGTGCCAGCGCAGGACTAGCGTCTTCCTACAATGAGCAGTTCTTC	CASAGLASSYNEQFF
TRBV6-1	NA	few	TRBJ2-4	TGTGCCAGCAGTGAAAGTGGAGGAGGGCTAGCCAAAAACATTCAGTACTTC	CASSESGGGLAKNIQYF
TRBV7-7	NA	many	TRBJ1-1	TGTGCCAGCAGCCAGCCTCAGGGTTCTACTGAAGCTTTCTTT	CASSQPQGSTEAFF
TRBV9	TRBD2	NA	TRBJ2-3	TGTGCCAGCAGCGCCGGTAGCGGGACTAGCGTTAGCACAGATACGCAGTATTTT	CASSAGSGTSVSTDTQYF
TRBV5-1	TRBD2	NA	TRBJ2-3	TGCGCCAGCAGTTATAAACCGACTAGCAAAGGTGCCGGAGATACGCAGTATTTT	CASSYKPTSKGAGDTQYF
TRBV6-1	TRBD2	few	TRBJ2-7	TGTGCCAGCAGTGGTATAGCCGGGACTAATAACTACGAGCAGTACTTC	CASSGIAGTNNYEQYF
TRBV28	NA	NA	TRBJ1-1	TGTGCCAGCAGCCCTCTGATCCTTTGGGCTGAAGCTTTCTTT	CASSPLILWAEAFF
TRBV6-1	NA	NA	TRBJ1-5	TGTGCCAGCAGATGGGGGGGCTCAATCAATCAGCCCCAGCATTTT	CASRWGGSINQPQHF
TRBV27	NA	NA	TRBJ2-2	TGTGCCAGCAGTTTAACAGGCCCGGGGGAGCTGTTTTTT	CASSLTGPGELFF
TRBV5-1	TRBD2	NA	TRBJ2-5	TGCGCCAGCAGCACCGACCCTCTAGCGGGAGGGCGGGAGACCCAGTACTTC	CASSTDPLAGGRETQYF
TRBV21-1	NA	NA	TRBJ2-5	TGTGCCAGCCAAGACAGGGAGCAAGAGACCCAGTACTTC	CASQDREQETQYF
TRBV7-6	TRBD2	NA	TRBJ2-2	TGTGCCAGCAGCCTCCCCAGCGGGAGGGGCACCGGGGAGCTGTTTTTT	CASSLPSGRGTGELFF
TRBV15	NA	NA	TRBJ1-2	TGTGCCACCAGCAGAGAAGGGAGGAACTATGGCTACACCTTC	CATSREGRNYGYTF
TRBV5-4	NA	NA	TRBJ2-3	TGTGCCAGCAGCTTCCCGTCCGGGAATGGAGATACGCAGTATTTT	CASSFPSGNGDTQYF
TRBV19	NA	NA	TRBJ2-5	TGTGCCAGTAGTGTTAGAGGGGAGACCCAGTACTTC	CASSVRGETQYF
TRBV6-1	NA	NA	TRBJ2-1	TGTGCCAGCAGTGAAGCGGGACACTACAATGAGCAGTTCTTC	CASSEAGHYNEQFF
TRBV10-3	TRBD1	NA	TRBJ2-6	TGTGCCATCAGTGAGGGGACAGGCTTTTACTCTGGGGCCAACGTCCTGACTTTC	CAISEGTGFYSGANVLTF
TRBV10-1	TRBD2	NA	TRBJ2-1	TGCGCCAGCACCTGGACTAGCGGAGTCTACAATGAGCAGTTCTTC	CASTWTSGVYNEQFF
TRBV7-8	TRBD2	NA	TRBJ2-4	TGTGCCAGCAGCTTAAGCGGGAGGGGAAACATTCAGTACTTC	CASSLSGRGNIQYF
TRBV5-5	TRBD2	NA	TRBJ2-1	TGTGCCAGCAGCTCCCTTAGCGCTAGCGGGGTGAACAATGAGCAGTTCTTC	CASSSLSASGVNNEQFF
TRBV28	TRBD1	NA	TRBJ2-7	TGTGCCAGCAGTTGGACAGGAACGAACGAGCAGTACTTC	CASSWTGTNEQYF
TRBV5-4	TRBD1	NA	TRBJ1-2	TGTGCCAGCAGCTTACCCGGGACAGGGGTTAACTATGGCTACACCTTC	CASSLPGTGVNYGYTF
TRBV5-1	NA	many	TRBJ2-7	TGCGCCAGCAGCTTGGAGCCTAGACCCTTCTACGAGCAGTACTTC	CASSLEPRPFYEQYF